A single sample gave rise to the 7 T cell receptor beta chains below, sequenced in a study of tumor T cells in aggressive B-cell lymphoma. Clones were sequenced by immunoSEQ multiplex PCR, and TCRdb holds only the in-frame ones, with some missing. The table records 8,000 to 9,500 clones, roughly 84% of them present only once. Sequenced sample: tumor tissue. The receptors derive from an adult with diffuse large B cell lymphoma.

This rearrangement joins TRBV7-8 to TRBJ2-7, with 9 bases fitting TRBD1. The CDR3 loop spans 14 amino acids. V lost 4 bases to trimming and J lost 3 bases; unmatched junction nucleotides: 4. Germline V gene lookup returns CDR1 SGHVS and CDR2 FQNEAQ. The CDR3 is CASSSTTGGYEQYF. Written as DNA, the CDR3 is TGTGCCAGCAGCTCGACGACAGGGGGCTACGAGCAGTACTTC.

This clone was detected only a few times. In nucleotides, the CDR3 is TGTGCCAGCAGCTTCACGGGGAGCAATCAGCCCCAGCATTTT. This gives the protein CASSFTGSNQPQHF. The chain combines TRBV5-6 with TRBJ1-5; D is uncertain. CDR3 length equals 14 residues. The germline gives CDR1 SGHDT, CDR2 YYEEEE. Trimming took off 2 bases at V and 1 base at J, with 7 bases between the two ends.

The J gene is TRBJ2-1, the V gene TRBV19; 10 nucleotides match TRBD1. The ends lost 4 bases at V and 2 bases at J; junction bases unmatched: 2. This CDR3 comprises 15 residues. Per the germline V gene, CDR1 is LNHDA and CDR2 is SQIVND (reference sequence). The CDR3: CASSKGQGAYNEQFF. As DNA, the CDR3 is TGTGCCAGTAGTAAAGGACAGGGGGCCTACAATGAGCAGTTCTTC.

The CDR3: CASSSPGEGNEQFF. The CDR3 DNA reads as TGTGCCAGCAGCTCCCCCGGGGAAGGTAATGAGCAGTTCTTC. This chain connects TRBV7-6 to TRBJ2-1, with a possible D match to TRBD2 (5 bases). There are 14 residues in the CDR3. CDR1 and CDR2 from the germline V gene are SGHVS and FNYEAQ. Trimming took off 4 bases at V and 7 bases at J, with 14 bases between the two ends.

The chain combines TRBV27 with TRBJ2-1, with D possibly matching TRBD1 (5 bases). This CDR3 contains 13 residues. Germline CDR1 reads MNHEY; CDR2 reads SMNVEV (reference sequence). V was shortened by 8 bases and J by 6 bases, with 14 bases between the two germline ends. The CDR3 sequence is CASGQGVGNEQFF. CDR3 coding DNA: TGTGCCAGCGGGCAGGGTGTCGGCAATGAGCAGTTCTTC.

The chain combines TRBV10-1 with TRBJ1-3; unclear D gene. CDR1 is WNHNN and CDR2 is SYGVQD in the germline V gene (reference sequence). This CDR3 is built from 23 residues. V was trimmed by 0 bases and J by 1 base, leaving 31 bases between them. The CDR3: CASSESKFSTGLARDHSGNTIYF. The DNA for the CDR3 is TGCGCCAGCAGTGAGTCTAAATTTTCTACCGGACTAGCTAGAGACCATTCTGGAAACACCATATATTTT.

The chain is built from TRBV9 and TRBJ1-6, with D unclear. CDR3 length: 12 residues. Trimming left V 3 bases short and J 7 bases short, with 5 bases between. The germline V gene encodes CDR1 SGDLS and CDR2 YYNGEE. The CDR3 DNA sequence: TGTGCCAGCAGCGGTTCAAATTCACCCCTCCACTTT. Its protein product is CASSGSNSPLHF.